The source of this T cell receptor (beta chain) is a study of T-cell reconstitution after alpha-beta-depleted transplantation in children. From germline, CDR1 is MNHEY and CDR2 SVGAGI. The CDR3 loop spans 16 amino acids. V lost 2 bases and J lost 9; bases outside the gene matches: 9. Construction of the TCRbeta library involved unique molecular identifiers. MiXCR, applied by TCRdb to the PCR reads, yields one record per CDR3 protein. Of a few hundred thousand distinct CDR3 sequences in the sample, approximately 13% were seen once. The clonotype was recovered from a human donor who donated a stem cell graft to a child with combined immunodeficiency. The chain employs TRBV6-5 and TRBJ1-6; 8 bases fit TRBD1. The source was PBMCs from the stem cell graft donor, collected from the stem cell graft. In DNA form, the CDR3 reads TGTGCCAGCAGTTACCCCCAGGGGGCTTCATTTTCACCCCTCCACTTT. This encodes CASSYPQGASFSPLHF.